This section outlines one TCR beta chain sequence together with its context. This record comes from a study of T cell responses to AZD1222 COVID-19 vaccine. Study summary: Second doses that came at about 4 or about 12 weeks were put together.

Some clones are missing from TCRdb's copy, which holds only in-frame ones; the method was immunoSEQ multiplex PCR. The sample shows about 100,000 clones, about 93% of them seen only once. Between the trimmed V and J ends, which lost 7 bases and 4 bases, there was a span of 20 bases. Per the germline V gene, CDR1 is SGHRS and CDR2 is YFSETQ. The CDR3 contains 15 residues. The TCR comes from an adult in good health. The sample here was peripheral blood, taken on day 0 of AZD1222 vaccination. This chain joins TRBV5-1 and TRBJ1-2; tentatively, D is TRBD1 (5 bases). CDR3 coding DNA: TGCGCCAGCGGGAGCATTTTGGGGGAATCCTATGGCTACACCTTC. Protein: CASGSILGESYGYTF.